The 28 T cell receptor beta chains given below trace back to one sample, sequenced in a study of blood T cell repertoires in COVID-19. The data were produced by immunoSEQ multiplex PCR, yet TCRdb's version contains in-frame clones alone and is incomplete. The data contain about 140,000 clones, roughly 80% of them seen just once; the ten biggest clones take up more than 8.5%. The sequencing sample was made of peripheral blood. These receptors all stem from a woman between 45 and 65 years old with active or convalescent COVID-19.

V usage is TRBV6-4 and J usage is TRBJ2-3; D not certain. The CDR3 runs to 16 residues. Germline CDR1 reads MRHNA; CDR2 reads SNTAGT. Trimming cost V 0 bases and J 3 bases, with 13 bases left between them. The CDR3 reads CASSDSGGVSTDTQYF. Here the CDR3 DNA reads TGTGCCAGCAGTGACTCGGGTGGAGTCAGTACAGATACGCAGTATTTT.

This rearrangement joins TRBV5-1 to TRBJ1-1; D is possibly TRBD1 (6 bases). The CDR3 loop spans 15 amino acids. Germline V gene lookup returns CDR1 SGHRS and CDR2 YFSETQ. V shed 3 bases and J shed 0 bases, with 12 bases lying between them. As DNA, the CDR3 is TGCGCCAGCAGCTCGCTGGGGGCGGTGAACACTGAAGCTTTCTTT. Its translation is CASSSLGAVNTEAFF. The whole variable domain, filled in from reference TRBV5-1 and TRBJ1-1, reads KAGVTQTPRYLIKTRGQQVTLSCSPISGHRSVSWYQQTPGQGLQFLFEYFSETQRNKGNFPGRFSGRQFSNSRSEMNVSTLELGDSALYLCASSSLGAVNTEAFFGQGTRLTVV.

In this sample, this clone turned up a few times. The gene calls are TRBV6-5 and TRBJ1-2; D ambiguous. V was trimmed by 4 bases and J by 4 bases, leaving 7 bases between them. This CDR3 spans 12 amino acids. Germline V gene sequence: CDR1 MNHEY, CDR2 SVGAGI. The CDR3 DNA sequence: TGTGCCAGCAGTTCGCTTAGCTATGGCTACACCTTC. Encoded protein: CASSSLSYGYTF.

This clone has more than one count but fewer than ten. The chain combines TRBV6-5 with TRBJ1-1; 7 bases are shared with TRBD1. Germline V gives CDR1 MNHEY, CDR2 SVGAGI. The CDR3 contains 15 residues. Losses at the gene ends were 0 bases for V and 5 bases for J; bases not matched to a gene: 6. CDR3: CASSYSGQVGTEAFF. Here the CDR3 DNA reads TGTGCCAGCAGTTACTCCGGACAGGTTGGAACTGAAGCTTTCTTT.

This clone was counted once. This chain links TRBV4-3 with TRBJ1-2; D is ambiguous. V was clipped by 0 bases and J by 4 bases, with 21 bases between them. Germline CDR1 LGHNA, CDR2 YSLEER. The CDR3 totals 18 residues. The CDR3, as DNA: TGCGCCAGCAGCCAAGAGATTAACACCGAAATTTCGGGCTATGGCTACACCTTC. This gives the protein CASSQEINTEISGYGYTF.

This chain joins TRBV7-2 and TRBJ1-1; D is unclear. The CDR3 has 13 amino acids. Trimming took 8 bases from V and 0 from J, leaving 10 bases between them. Germline CDR1 SGHTA, CDR2 FQGNSA. The CDR3 nucleotides read TGTGCCAGCGAACCTAGCATGAACACTGAAGCTTTCTTT. It codes for CASEPSMNTEAFF.

This chain uses TRBV14 with TRBJ1-6; unclear D gene. Germline values: CDR1 SGHDN, CDR2 FVKESK. This CDR3 spans 13 amino acids. The V and J ends lost 8 bases and 9 bases respectively, with 14 bases between them. The CDR3 DNA sequence: TGTGCCAGCGGAGAGGTCGGAAGTTCACCCCTCCACTTT. This sequence encodes CASGEVGSSPLHF.

The chain uses TRBV6-1 and TRBJ2-7; TRBD1 agrees at 10 bases. Per germline, CDR1 MNHNS and CDR2 SASEGT. This CDR3 is 16 amino acids long. With 0 bases clipped from V and 5 bases from J, the junction kept 7 bases outside the gene matches. In DNA, the CDR3 is TGTGCCAGCAGTGAAGCATGGTTGGGACAGGGGAACGAGCAGTACTTC. Translated: CASSEAWLGQGNEQYF.

CDR3 DNA sequence: TGCGCCAGCAGCCCGTCTGGAGAGGAGGACAATGAGCAGTTCTTC. It codes for CASSPSGEEDNEQFF. The rearrangement uses TRBV5-1 and TRBJ2-1; possibly TRBD2 for D (5 bases). CDR3 length: 15 amino acids. V was trimmed by 4 bases and J by 5 bases, leaving 16 bases between them. Germline V CDR1 and CDR2: SGHRS, YFSETQ.

This chain links TRBV2 with TRBJ2-3; the D gene is possibly TRBD1 (5 bases). The CDR3 extends over 14 amino acids. The ends were cut back, 5 bases at V and 1 base at J, with 10 bases in the middle. The germline CDR1 and CDR2 sequences are SNHLY and FYNNEI. Written as DNA, the CDR3 is TGTGCCAGCAGTCCCAGGGCGGGCACAGATACGCAGTATTTT. Translation gives CASSPRAGTDTQYF.

This clone was seen just once. This chain uses TRBV2 with TRBJ2-3; D is unclear. The CDR3 covers 15 residues. The germline V gene encodes CDR1 SNHLY and CDR2 FYNNEI. With 4 bases removed from V and 5 bases from J, the gap between germline ends came to 16 bases. The DNA for the CDR3 is TGTGCCAGCAGTGTGATCCACGGTGGTGGAGATACGCAGTATTTT. It is translated as CASSVIHGGGDTQYF.

The genes are TRBV7-9 and TRBJ2-7, with TRBD1 identical over 11 bases. V lost 4 bases and J lost 7; bases outside the gene matches: 6. CDR3 length: 14 residues. Germline V lookup: CDR1 SEHNR, CDR2 FQNEAQ (reference sequence). The CDR3 DNA reads TGTGCCAGCAGCTCCCCGGGACAGGGGGGGGAGCAGTACTTC. Protein: CASSSPGQGGEQYF.

This chain connects TRBV28 to TRBJ1-2; D call uncertain. Trimming shortened V by 5 bases and J by 4 bases, and 8 bases separated the two germline ends. The germline V gene has CDR1 MDHEN and CDR2 SYDVKM. The CDR3 has 12 amino acids. The chain's CDR3 is CASSLSGYGYTF. CDR3 nucleotide sequence: TGTGCCAGCAGTCTCTCGGGCTATGGCTACACCTTC.

This chain uses TRBV6-5 with TRBJ1-2; 8 bases are shared with TRBD1. Germline assignment: CDR1 MNHEY and CDR2 SVGAGI. This CDR3 contains 14 residues. V shed 6 bases, J shed 2 bases, and the junction held 5 bases outside the gene matches. The CDR3 protein is CASRAGGGNYGYTF. The CDR3 bases are TGTGCCAGCAGGGCAGGGGGCGGCAACTATGGCTACACCTTC.

This rearrangement joins TRBV7-9 to TRBJ1-4, with a weak D call TRBD1 (6 bases). Trimming shortened V by 2 bases and J by 5 bases, and 12 bases separated the two germline ends. Germline CDR1 reads SEHNR; CDR2 reads FQNEAQ (reference sequence). The CDR3 sequence is 15 residues long. CDR3: CASSLLQGVNEKLFF. The CDR3 coding sequence is TGTGCCAGCAGCTTACTACAGGGAGTAAATGAAAAACTGTTTTTT.

The chain joins TRBV18 to TRBJ2-5; 9 nucleotides match TRBD1. V trimming: 1 base; J trimming: 4 bases; junction bases outside the gene matches: 10. Germline-derived CDR1 and CDR2 are KGHSH and LQKENI. There are 17 residues in the CDR3. CDR3 region: CASSPQVLGTGRETQYF. The CDR3 region has the DNA TGTGCCAGCTCACCACAGGTCTTAGGGACAGGGAGAGAGACCCAGTACTTC.

This clone was seen a handful of times. This sequence joins TRBV18 and TRBJ1-1, with unresolved D. CDR1 KGHSH and CDR2 LQKENI come from the germline V gene. This CDR3 is built from 14 residues. V gave up 5 bases and J gave up 1 base, with 11 bases separating them. Here the CDR3 reads CASSSRGKNTEAFF. CDR3 DNA: TGTGCCAGCTCAAGTAGAGGGAAGAACACTGAAGCTTTCTTT.

The chain links TRBV3-1 (or the pseudogene TRBV3-2) to TRBJ2-5, with 8 bases fitting TRBD2. CDR1 is LGHDT and CDR2 is YNNKEL in the germline V gene (reference sequence). The V gene end was trimmed by 4 bases and the J gene end by 7 bases; junction bases not matched to a gene: 8. CDR3 size: 14 residues. The CDR3: CASSPRAGAGTQYF. CDR3 DNA: TGTGCCAGCAGCCCTAGAGCGGGGGCGGGGACCCAGTACTTC.

This chain joins TRBV28 and TRBJ1-5, with 7 bases fitting TRBD1. The germline gives CDR1 MDHEN, CDR2 SYDVKM. This CDR3 has 15 amino acids. The J segment lost 5 bases and the V segment lost 5 bases, leaving 9 bases of the junction unmatched. The CDR3 loop is CASSPPTGADQPQHF. Here the CDR3 DNA reads TGTGCCAGCAGTCCACCCACAGGGGCTGATCAGCCCCAGCATTTT.

The chain uses TRBV4-3 and TRBJ1-2; 9 nucleotides agree with TRBD1. The length of the CDR3 is 16 residues. CDR1 is LGHNA and CDR2 is YSLEER in the germline V gene. Losses at the gene ends were 5 bases for V and 7 bases for J; bases not matched to a gene: 14. The CDR3 reads CASSARDRAVGGGYTF. Here the CDR3 DNA reads TGCGCCAGCAGCGCCCGGGACAGGGCAGTGGGGGGTGGCTACACCTTC.

This chain joins TRBV19 and TRBJ2-3, with 12 nucleotides matching TRBD2. V lost 5 bases and J lost 4; bases outside the gene matches: 7. The CDR3 loop spans 16 amino acids. Germline V CDR1 and CDR2: LNHDA, SQIVND (reference sequence). CDR3 DNA: TGTGCCAGTAGTCCGACTAGCGGGAGAGGATCAGATACGCAGTATTTT. It encodes CASSPTSGRGSDTQYF.

V gene TRBV4-2 combines with J gene TRBJ2-3, with TRBD1 identical over 8 bases. Germline V gene lookup returns CDR1 LGHNA and CDR2 YNFKEQ. The length of the CDR3 is 14 residues. Unmatched junction bases numbered 4, after V lost 4 bases and J lost 4 bases. The CDR3 here is CASSPRTGSDTQYF. Written as DNA, the CDR3 is TGTGCCAGCAGCCCCCGGACAGGGTCAGATACGCAGTATTTT.

The genes are TRBV28 and TRBJ2-1, with TRBD1 matching 9 bases. The CDR3 runs to 11 residues. After removal of 8 bases from V and 9 bases from J, the junction contained 2 bases not matched to a gene. Germline assignment: CDR1 MDHEN and CDR2 SYDVKM. The CDR3 protein is CASRTGVEQFF. CDR3 in DNA: TGTGCCAGCCGGACAGGGGTTGAGCAGTTCTTC.

The rearrangement uses TRBV6-2 or TRBV6-3 and TRBJ2-1; 9 bases align to TRBD1. This CDR3 spans 15 amino acids. The J segment lost 8 bases and the V segment lost 6 bases, leaving 11 bases of the junction unmatched. Germline CDR1 MNHEY, CDR2 SVGEGT. The CDR3: CASSHTGTGWDEQFF. The CDR3 DNA reads as TGTGCCAGCAGCCACACCGGGACAGGGTGGGATGAGCAGTTCTTC.

This clone was counted a single time. J is TRBJ1-2 and V is TRBV13; no reliable D call. The CDR3 is made up of 12 amino acids. The germline CDR1 and CDR2 sequences are PRHDT and FYEKMQ (reference sequence). With 8 bases removed from V and 2 bases from J, the gap between germline ends came to 9 bases. CDR3 sequence reads: CASSGNNYGYTF. CDR3 coding DNA: TGTGCCAGCTCGGGGAACAACTATGGCTACACCTTC.

This clone was found many times. The chain has TRBV6-4 and TRBJ2-3; 8 bases agree with TRBD2. The CDR3 totals 12 residues. Germline V CDR1 and CDR2: MRHNA, SNTAGT. The V and J ends lost 6 bases and 9 bases, in that order; junction bases with no gene match: 5. Here the CDR3 DNA reads TGTGCCAGCAGATCTAGCGGGTCGACGCAGTATTTT. Translated, it gives CASRSSGSTQYF.

The chain employs TRBV6-5 and TRBJ2-2; 8 nucleotides align to TRBD2. The CDR3 consists of 14 residues. J was trimmed by 5 bases and V by 6 bases; bases with no gene match: 5. Germline CDR1 and CDR2: MNHEY and SVGAGI. The CDR3 protein is CASSSAGGTGELFF. Written as DNA, the CDR3 is TGTGCCAGCAGCTCTGCGGGGGGAACCGGGGAGCTGTTTTTT.

J is TRBJ2-1 and V is TRBV30; 7 bases align to TRBD1. J was trimmed by 9 bases and V by 5 bases; bases with no gene match: 4. The CDR3 is 11 amino acids. From germline, CDR1 is GTSNPN and CDR2 SVGIG (reference sequence). The CDR3 reads CAWDRVGEQFF. DNA of the CDR3: TGTGCCTGGGACAGGGTCGGTGAGCAGTTCTTC.